The 17 T cell receptor beta chains below come from one sample, sequenced in a study of blood T cells in healthy people across ages. It was with a sample-barcoded 5' primer and a J-beta primer mix that a second PCR of roughly 6 to 12 cycles was run. MiXCR was run by TCRdb on the 5' RACE reads, yielding one entry per CDR3 protein. The sample carries about 1 million distinct CDR3 sequences, 40% to 45% recorded once. Specimen: blood. Receptors were obtained from a woman aged 55-70 years in good health.

V usage is TRBV13 and J usage is TRBJ1-1; 7 bases map to TRBD1. This CDR3 spans 14 amino acids. The germline CDR1 and CDR2 sequences are PRHDT and FYEKMQ (reference sequence). V gave up 6 bases and J gave up 4 bases; unmatched junction bases: 8. The CDR3 protein is CASSLQGKGTEAFF. The CDR3 DNA sequence: TGTGCCAGCAGTTTACAGGGGAAGGGCACTGAAGCTTTCTTT.

This clonotype was seen a handful of times. CDR3: CSLRGPTGYEQYF. The CDR3 DNA reads as TGCAGCTTGAGAGGACCCACCGGGTACGAGCAGTACTTC. This chain uses TRBV20-1 with TRBJ2-7, with D unclear. The CDR3 covers 13 residues. Germline V gene sequence: CDR1 DFQATT, CDR2 SNEGSKA (reference sequence).

The chain employs TRBV27 and TRBJ2-3, with TRBD2 identical over 9 bases. The V and J ends lost 7 bases and 0 bases, in that order; junction bases with no gene match: 2. The CDR3 has 14 residues. The germline V gene encodes CDR1 MNHEY and CDR2 SMNVEV (reference sequence). The CDR3 DNA reads TGTGCCAGCACCCTAGCGGGAAGCACAGATACGCAGTATTTT. It yields the protein CASTLAGSTDTQYF.

In its sample, this clonotype was seen many times. This chain connects TRBV4-1 to TRBJ2-5; D is unresolved. CDR3 length: 14 amino acids. V gave up 0 bases and J gave up 5 bases, with 10 bases separating them. Germline V gives CDR1 MGHRA, CDR2 YSYEKL. The CDR3 spells CASSQDDGRETQYF. In DNA form, the CDR3 reads TGCGCCAGCAGCCAAGATGATGGACGGGAGACCCAGTACTTC.

There are a few counts of this clonotype. V is TRBV5-1 and J is TRBJ2-7; the match to TRBD1 covers 9 bases. Unmatched junction bases numbered 9, after V lost 5 bases and J lost 3 bases. The length of the CDR3 is 15 residues. CDR1 and CDR2 from the germline V gene are SGHRS and YFSETQ. CDR3 sequence (DNA): TGCGCCAGCAGACGAGTCGGGACAGGGATCTACGAGCAGTACTTC. Translation: CASRRVGTGIYEQYF.

This clonotype was seen many times. The DNA of the CDR3 is TGTGCCAGCAGCCCGCGCGGTTCAGGGACAGATACGCAGTATTTT. It codes for CASSPRGSGTDTQYF. The rearrangement uses TRBV7-9 and TRBJ2-3; tentative D call: TRBD1 (5 bases). The V and J ends lost 5 bases and 3 bases respectively, with 15 bases between them. The germline gives CDR1 SEHNR, CDR2 FQNEAQ (reference sequence). The CDR3 runs 15 residues.

In this sample, this clonotype turned up many times. V usage is TRBV29-1 and J usage is TRBJ2-7; D ambiguous. The CDR3 consists of 12 residues. CDR1 and CDR2 (germline): SQVTM, ANQGSEA. The germline V and J ends were trimmed by 4 bases and 5 bases, with 12 bases remaining between them. CDR3 protein: CSVGSGPNEQYF. The DNA for the CDR3 is TGCAGCGTTGGATCAGGCCCTAACGAGCAGTACTTC.

The V gene is TRBV27, the J gene TRBJ1-5; the D is unclear. V lost 4 bases, J lost 3 bases, and 7 bases lay in between. The V gene's germline CDR1 is MNHEY and CDR2 SMNVEV (reference sequence). The CDR3 runs to 13 residues. The chain's CDR3 is CASSWGNNQPQHF. Written as DNA, the CDR3 is TGTGCCAGCAGTTGGGGTAACAATCAGCCCCAGCATTTT.

There are a few counts of this clonotype. The chain has TRBV20-1 and TRBJ2-3; D unresolved. The germline CDR1 and CDR2 sequences are DFQATT and SNEGSKA (reference sequence). V was shortened by 4 bases and J by 3 bases, with 11 bases between the two germline ends. The CDR3 contains 13 residues. The CDR3: CSAIGIRTDTQYF. The CDR3 bases are TGCAGTGCTATAGGGATAAGAACAGATACGCAGTATTTT.

The chain couples TRBV28 to TRBJ2-3, with D hard to call. This CDR3 is built from 14 residues. Per germline, CDR1 MDHEN and CDR2 SYDVKM. Trimming left V 8 bases short and J 1 base short, with 13 bases between. The chain's CDR3 is CASVPRRGTDTQYF. CDR3 sequence (DNA): TGTGCCAGCGTCCCAAGGAGAGGCACAGATACGCAGTATTTT.

The chain employs TRBV5-6 and TRBJ1-2, with 7 bases fitting TRBD1. Germline-derived CDR1 and CDR2 are SGHDT and YYEEEE. The CDR3 is 14 amino acids. Trimming cost V 4 bases and J 7 bases; bases outside gene matches: 10. Written as DNA, the CDR3 is TGTGCCAGCAGCGACGACAGGGCAGATGTTGGCTACACCTTC. It specifies CASSDDRADVGYTF.

This clonotype showed up just once. The chain joins TRBV6-1 to TRBJ1-5, with D perhaps TRBD1 (6 bases). V dropped 7 bases and J dropped 0 bases, with 13 bases sitting between them. The CDR3 consists of 15 residues. Germline assignment: CDR1 MNHNS and CDR2 SASEGT. Here the CDR3 reads CASKGGENSNQPQHF. CDR3 coding DNA: TGTGCCAGCAAGGGGGGGGAGAATAGCAATCAGCCCCAGCATTTT.

V usage is TRBV24-1 and J usage is TRBJ2-3; TRBD2 matches 14 bases. Germline CDR1 reads KGHDR; CDR2 reads SFDVKD. This CDR3 spans 15 amino acids. V shed 5 bases and J 4 bases; nucleotides not matched to a gene: 1. The chain's CDR3 is CATSAGLAGADTQYF. The CDR3, as DNA: TGTGCCACCAGTGCGGGACTAGCGGGGGCAGATACGCAGTATTTT.

This clonotype was detected only a few times. This chain links TRBV20-1 with TRBJ2-1; 8 nucleotides align to TRBD2. V dropped 3 bases and J dropped 8; count of bases not matched to a gene: 9. The germline gives CDR1 DFQATT, CDR2 SNEGSKA (reference sequence). CDR3 length equals 14 residues. The CDR3 here is CSASSGRGKDEQFF. In nucleotides, the CDR3 is TGCAGTGCTAGTTCCGGGAGGGGTAAGGATGAGCAGTTCTTC.

This clonotype has only a few counts. DNA for the CDR3: TGTGCCAGCAGTTTATATACTAGCGGGACCGCCTACAATGAGCAGTTCTTC. It yields the protein CASSLYTSGTAYNEQFF. V usage is TRBV27 and J usage is TRBJ2-1; 10 positions match TRBD2. Looked up from germline, CDR1 is MNHEY and CDR2 is SMNVEV (reference sequence). This CDR3 comprises 17 residues. J lost 2 bases, V lost 1 base, and 5 bases had no gene match.

The chain carries TRBV29-1 and TRBJ1-2; 10 positions match TRBD1. V lost 6 bases and J lost 7; bases outside the gene matches: 5. Germline assignment: CDR1 SQVTM and CDR2 ANQGSEA. This CDR3 is built from 12 residues. DNA of the CDR3: TGCAGCGTGGGGACAGGGGTGGGTGGCTACACCTTC. This encodes CSVGTGVGGYTF.

This chain connects TRBV2 to TRBJ1-2, with no clear D. The germline V and J ends were trimmed by 1 base and 4 bases, with 13 bases remaining between them. The CDR3 runs to 15 residues. Germline assignment: CDR1 SNHLY and CDR2 FYNNEI. For the CDR3, the DNA is TGTGCCAGCAGTGAAGGGGTCCCGGCGGGCTATGGCTACACCTTC. Its translation: CASSEGVPAGYGYTF.